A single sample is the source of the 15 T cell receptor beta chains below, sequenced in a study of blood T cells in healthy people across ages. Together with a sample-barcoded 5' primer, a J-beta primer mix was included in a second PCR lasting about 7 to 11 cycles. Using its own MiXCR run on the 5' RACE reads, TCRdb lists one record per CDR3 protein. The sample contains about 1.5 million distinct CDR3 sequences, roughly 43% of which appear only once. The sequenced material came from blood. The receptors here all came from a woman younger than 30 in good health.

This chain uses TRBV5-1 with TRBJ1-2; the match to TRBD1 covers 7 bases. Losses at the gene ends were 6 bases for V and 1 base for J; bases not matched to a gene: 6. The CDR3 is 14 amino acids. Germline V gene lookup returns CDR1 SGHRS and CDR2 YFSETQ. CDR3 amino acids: CASKPGQNNYGYTF. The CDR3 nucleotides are TGCGCCAGCAAACCGGGACAGAATAACTATGGCTACACCTTC.

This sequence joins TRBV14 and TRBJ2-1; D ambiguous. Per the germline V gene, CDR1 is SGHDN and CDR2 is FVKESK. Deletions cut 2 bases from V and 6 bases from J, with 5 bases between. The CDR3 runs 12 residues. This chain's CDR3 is CASSQFGNEQFF. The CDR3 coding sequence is TGTGCCAGCAGCCAATTTGGCAATGAGCAGTTCTTC.

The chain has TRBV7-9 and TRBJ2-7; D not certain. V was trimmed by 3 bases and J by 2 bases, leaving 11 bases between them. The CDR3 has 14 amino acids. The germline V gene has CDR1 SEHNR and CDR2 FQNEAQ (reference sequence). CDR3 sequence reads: CASSFRTAAYEQYF. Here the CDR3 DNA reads TGTGCCAGCAGCTTCCGAACAGCAGCCTACGAGCAGTACTTC.

The CDR3 spells CASSGAGWLRTDTQYF. The CDR3 nucleotides are TGTGCCAGCAGTGGGGCAGGATGGCTACGCACAGATACGCAGTATTTT. This chain links TRBV5-5 with TRBJ2-3; possibly TRBD1 for D (5 bases). The V and J ends lost 5 bases and 1 base respectively, with 17 bases between them. Per the germline V gene, CDR1 is SGHKS and CDR2 is YYEKEE (reference sequence). The CDR3 spans 16 residues.

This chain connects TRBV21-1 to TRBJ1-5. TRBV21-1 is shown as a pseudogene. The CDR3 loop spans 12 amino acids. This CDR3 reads CASSKDSIAQHF. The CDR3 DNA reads TGTGCCAGCAGCAAAGACAGTATCGCCCAGCATTTT.

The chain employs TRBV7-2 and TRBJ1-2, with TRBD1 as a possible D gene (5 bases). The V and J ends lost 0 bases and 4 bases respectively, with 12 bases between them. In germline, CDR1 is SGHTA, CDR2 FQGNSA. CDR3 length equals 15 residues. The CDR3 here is CASSLAQGVPYGYTF. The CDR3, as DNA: TGTGCCAGCAGCTTAGCCCAGGGTGTGCCCTATGGCTACACCTTC.

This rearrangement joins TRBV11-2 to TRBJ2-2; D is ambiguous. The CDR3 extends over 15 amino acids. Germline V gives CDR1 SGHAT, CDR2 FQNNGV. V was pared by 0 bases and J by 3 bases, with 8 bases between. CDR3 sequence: CASSLEGRDTGELFF. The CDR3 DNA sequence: TGTGCCAGCAGCTTAGAGGGCCGGGACACCGGGGAGCTGTTTTTT.

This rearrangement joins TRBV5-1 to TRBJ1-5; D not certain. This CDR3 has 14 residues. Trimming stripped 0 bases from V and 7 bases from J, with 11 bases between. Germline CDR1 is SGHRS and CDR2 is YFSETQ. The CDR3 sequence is CASSLDASGQPQHF. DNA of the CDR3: TGCGCCAGCAGCTTGGATGCTTCCGGGCAGCCCCAGCATTTT.

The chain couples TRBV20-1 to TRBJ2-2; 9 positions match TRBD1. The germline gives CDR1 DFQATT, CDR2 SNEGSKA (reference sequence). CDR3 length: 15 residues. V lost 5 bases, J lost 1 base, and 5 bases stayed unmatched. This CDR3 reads CSASSDRGNTGELFF. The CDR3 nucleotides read TGCAGTGCTTCCTCGGACAGGGGGAACACCGGGGAGCTGTTTTTT.

The CDR3 region has the DNA TGCAGTGCCAGAAGCCAGGGGACCTACGAGCAGTACTTC. It translates to CSARSQGTYEQYF. The genes are TRBV20-1 and TRBJ2-7; maybe TRBD1 (6 bases). The CDR3 consists of 13 residues. Per germline, CDR1 DFQATT and CDR2 SNEGSKA (reference sequence). V was shortened by 6 bases and J by 2 bases, with 14 bases between the two germline ends.

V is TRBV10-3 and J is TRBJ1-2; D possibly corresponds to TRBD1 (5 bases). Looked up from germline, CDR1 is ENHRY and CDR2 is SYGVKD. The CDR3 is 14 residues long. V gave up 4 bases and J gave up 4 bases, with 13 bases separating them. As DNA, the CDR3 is TGTGCCATCAGTGGCCAGTGGGGCCCCTATGGCTACACCTTC. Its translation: CAISGQWGPYGYTF.

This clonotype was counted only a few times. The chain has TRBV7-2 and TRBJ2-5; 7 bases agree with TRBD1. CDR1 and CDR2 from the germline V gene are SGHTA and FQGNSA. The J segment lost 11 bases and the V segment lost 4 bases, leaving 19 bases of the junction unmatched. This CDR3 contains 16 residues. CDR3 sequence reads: CASSSTSGTDYNEQYF. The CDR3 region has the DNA TGTGCCAGCAGCTCCACCTCCGGGACAGACTACAATGAGCAGTACTTC.

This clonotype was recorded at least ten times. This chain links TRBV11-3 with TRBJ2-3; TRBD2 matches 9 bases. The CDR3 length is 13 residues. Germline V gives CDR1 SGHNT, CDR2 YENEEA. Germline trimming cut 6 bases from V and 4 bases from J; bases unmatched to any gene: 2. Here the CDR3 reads CASRGLASDTQYF. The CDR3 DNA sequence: TGTGCCAGCAGGGGACTAGCATCAGATACGCAGTATTTT.

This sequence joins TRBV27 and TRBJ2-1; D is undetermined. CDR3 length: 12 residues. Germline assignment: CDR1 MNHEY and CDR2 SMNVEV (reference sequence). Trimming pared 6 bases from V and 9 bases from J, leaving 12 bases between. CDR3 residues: CASRLRSGEQFF. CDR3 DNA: TGTGCCAGCAGATTACGAAGTGGTGAGCAGTTCTTC.

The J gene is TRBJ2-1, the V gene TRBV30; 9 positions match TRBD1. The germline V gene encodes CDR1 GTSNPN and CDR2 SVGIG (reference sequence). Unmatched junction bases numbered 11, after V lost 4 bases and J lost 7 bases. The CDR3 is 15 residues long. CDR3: CAWTMGQGIVNEQFF. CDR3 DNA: TGTGCCTGGACTATGGGACAGGGAATTGTAAATGAGCAGTTCTTC.